This T cell receptor beta chain was recovered during a study of control samples from healthy donors and cancer patients. The protocol was immunoSEQ multiplex PCR, while the TCRdb copy is restricted to in-frame clones and leaves out a portion. The table records over 100,000 clones, about 90% of them present only once. Trimming shortened V by 4 bases and J by 1 base, and 11 bases separated the two germline ends. CDR3 size: 15 residues. CDR1 is MNHEY, CDR2 SVGEGT, per germline. The sample consisted of blood. The chain couples TRBV6-2 or TRBV6-3 to TRBJ1-5, with D maybe TRBD1 (5 bases). The receptor comes from a young woman in good health. CDR3 protein: CASSSAGTSNQPQHF. The DNA for the CDR3 is TGTGCCAGCAGTTCGGCAGGGACCAGCAATCAGCCCCAGCATTTT.